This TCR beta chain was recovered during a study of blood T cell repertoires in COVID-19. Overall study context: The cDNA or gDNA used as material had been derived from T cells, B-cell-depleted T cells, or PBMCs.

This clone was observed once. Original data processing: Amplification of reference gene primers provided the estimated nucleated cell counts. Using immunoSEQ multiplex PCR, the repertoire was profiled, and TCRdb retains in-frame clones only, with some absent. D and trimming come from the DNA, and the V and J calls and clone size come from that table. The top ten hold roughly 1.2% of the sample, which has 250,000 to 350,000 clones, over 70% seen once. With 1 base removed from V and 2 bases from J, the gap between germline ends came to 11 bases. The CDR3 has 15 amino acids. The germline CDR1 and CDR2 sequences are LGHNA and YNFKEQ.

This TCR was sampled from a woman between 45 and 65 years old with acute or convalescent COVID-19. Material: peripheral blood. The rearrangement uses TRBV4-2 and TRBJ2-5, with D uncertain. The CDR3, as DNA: TGTGCCAGCAGCCAAGGTTGGGCCATTCAAGAGACCCAGTACTTC. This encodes CASSQGWAIQETQYF.